Below, 14 T cell receptor beta chains from the same sample are listed, as sequenced in a study of response to subunit inactivated influenza vaccine. Each CDR3 protein is one row after TCRdb ran MiXCR on the RT-PCR reads. Of about 700,000 distinct CDR3 sequences listed, approximately 14% were seen once; the top ten hold 6% to 8%. The specimen comprised PBMCs from blood, sampled 14 to 15 days before vaccination. All receptors come from a man in his fifties or sixties who received an inactivated influenza vaccine.

This chain joins TRBV7-2 and TRBJ2-2; D is unresolved. The CDR3 is 13 residues long. CDR1 and CDR2 (germline): SGHTA, FQGNSA. Deletions cut 5 bases from V and 7 bases from J, with 11 bases between. CDR3 loop: CASSPMSGGELFF. Written as DNA, the CDR3 is TGTGCCAGCAGCCCTATGTCCGGCGGGGAGCTGTTTTTT.

In its sample, this clonotype was seen many times. J is TRBJ1-1 and V is TRBV15; D gene uncertain. The germline V gene encodes CDR1 LNHNV and CDR2 YYDKDF (reference sequence). CDR3 size: 13 residues. V was clipped by 5 bases and J by 0 bases, with 7 bases between them. In nucleotides, the CDR3 is TGTGCCACCAGCGCAAGAGTGAACACTGAAGCTTTCTTT. This translates into CATSARVNTEAFF.

This clonotype was seen ten or more times. V is TRBV20-1 and J is TRBJ2-7; D uncertain. The CDR3 consists of 11 residues. Trimming stripped 7 bases from V and 3 bases from J, with 10 bases between. Germline CDR1 DFQATT, CDR2 SNEGSKA (reference sequence). CDR3 region: CSGNKVYEQYF. The DNA for the CDR3 is TGCAGTGGAAACAAAGTCTACGAGCAGTACTTC.

V usage is TRBV6-4 and J usage is TRBJ1-1; the D is unclear. The germline V and J ends were trimmed by 0 bases and 0 bases, with 5 bases remaining between them. CDR1 is MRHNA and CDR2 is SNTAGT in the germline V gene. The CDR3 runs 14 residues. The CDR3 nucleotides read TGTGCCAGCAGTGACTCCCGCCTGAACACTGAAGCTTTCTTT. This sequence encodes CASSDSRLNTEAFF.

J is TRBJ2-1 and V is TRBV11-2, with TRBD2 as a possible D gene (7 bases). V lost 2 bases and J 5 bases, leaving 22 bases between the germline ends. This CDR3 spans 18 amino acids. Germline loops: CDR1 SGHAT, CDR2 FQNNGV. The CDR3 DNA follows: TGTGCCAGCAGCTTAAGTTCCTTTCTGGCGGGGGCGGACAATGAGCAGTTCTTC. The encoded protein is CASSLSSFLAGADNEQFF.

This clonotype was observed a handful of times. The chain recombines TRBV9 with TRBJ2-2, with 7 bases identical to TRBD2. The V and J ends lost 0 bases and 2 bases, in that order; junction bases with no gene match: 4. The CDR3 is made up of 16 amino acids. Germline CDR1 SGDLS, CDR2 YYNGEE. In DNA form, the CDR3 reads TGTGCCAGCAGCGTAGGGAGCGGGGCCAACACCGGGGAGCTGTTTTTT. Protein product: CASSVGSGANTGELFF.

The V and J genes are TRBV12-3 or TRBV12-4 and TRBJ2-3; D tentatively fits TRBD1 or TRBD2 (5 bases each). The CDR3 runs 16 residues. The V and J ends lost 8 bases and 2 bases respectively, with 20 bases between them. The chain's CDR3 is CASSVLLGAHTDTQYF. The DNA for the CDR3 is TGTGCCAGCTCAGTTTTACTCGGGGCCCACACAGATACGCAGTATTTT.

The V call is TRBV6-1, the J call TRBJ2-3, with TRBD1 matching over 8 bases. Losses at the gene ends were 6 bases for V and 3 bases for J; bases not matched to a gene: 20. Germline V CDR1 and CDR2: MNHNS, SASEGT. The CDR3 length is 19 residues. Written as DNA, the CDR3 is TGTGCCAGCAGATCCTGGACAGGGAACCAGCCTGAGGTGACAGATACGCAGTATTTT. This codes for CASRSWTGNQPEVTDTQYF.

V usage is TRBV29-1 and J usage is TRBJ1-2; 8 bases align to TRBD1. The germline V gene encodes CDR1 SQVTM and CDR2 ANQGSEA. The CDR3 is made up of 14 amino acids. V was pared by 4 bases and J by 4 bases, with 8 bases of the junction left unmatched. The DNA for the CDR3 is TGCAGCGTTGCCCCAGGGGGCTGGAGCTATGGCTACACCTTC. It is translated as CSVAPGGWSYGYTF.

The chain employs TRBV12-3 or TRBV12-4 and TRBJ2-5; the match to TRBD2 covers 8 bases. The V segment lost 3 bases and the J segment 5 bases; nucleotides outside the gene matches: 2. The CDR3 has 13 amino acids. CDR3 region: CASSFKRGETQYF. As DNA, the CDR3 is TGTGCCAGCAGTTTTAAGCGGGGGGAGACCCAGTACTTC.

The table lists this clonotype with a few counts. The J gene is TRBJ1-1, the V gene TRBV20-1; maybe TRBD1 (6 bases). V was clipped by 0 bases and J by 3 bases, with 14 bases between them. Germline V gene sequence: CDR1 DFQATT, CDR2 SNEGSKA (reference sequence). The CDR3 length is 15 residues. CDR3 protein: CSARDQHRVYTEAFF. CDR3 DNA sequence: TGCAGTGCTAGAGATCAGCACAGGGTTTACACTGAAGCTTTCTTT.

This clonotype was seen at least ten times. The rearrangement links TRBV4-2 to TRBJ2-2; TRBD1 is a possible D gene (6 bases). The CDR3 has 16 amino acids. The germline gives CDR1 LGHNA, CDR2 YNFKEQ. V lost 4 bases, J lost 5 bases, and 17 bases lay in between. The DNA of the CDR3 is TGTGCCAGCAGCCTCTACCGACAGGCCGAAACCGGGGAGCTGTTTTTT. Translating it yields CASSLYRQAETGELFF.

This clonotype was seen only a few times. J is TRBJ2-7 and V is TRBV25-1, with 9 bases matching TRBD1. Germline V lookup: CDR1 MGHDK, CDR2 SYGVNS. The V and J ends lost 2 bases and 3 bases, in that order; junction bases with no gene match: 14. This CDR3 spans 18 amino acids. Here the CDR3 reads CASSEAKTGTGFHYEQYF. The CDR3 DNA reads TGTGCCAGCAGTGAAGCGAAAACCGGGACAGGGTTCCACTACGAGCAGTACTTC.

In the case of this clonotype: The junction shows a germline mismatch at one end, possibly a read error. V and J are TRBV12-3 or TRBV12-4 and TRBJ2-1; D is perhaps TRBD1 (6 bases). This CDR3 is built from 11 residues. The CDR3 loop reads CASTLGGEQFF. The CDR3 nucleotides are TGTGCCAGCACTTTAGGGGGAGAGCAGTTCTTC.